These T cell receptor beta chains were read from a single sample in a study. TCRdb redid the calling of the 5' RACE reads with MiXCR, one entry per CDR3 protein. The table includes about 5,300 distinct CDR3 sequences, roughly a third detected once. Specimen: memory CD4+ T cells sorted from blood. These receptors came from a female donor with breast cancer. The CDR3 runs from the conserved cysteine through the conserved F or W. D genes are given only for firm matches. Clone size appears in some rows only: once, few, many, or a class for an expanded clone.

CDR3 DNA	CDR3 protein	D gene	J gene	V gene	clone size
TGCGCCAGCAGCGTGGGACAGTACAATGAGCAGTTCTTC	CASSVGQYNEQFF	TRBD1	TRBJ2-1	TRBV5-1	medium-sized
TGTGCCTGGAGCGAACGACAGGGTTTGGGCACTGAAGCTTTCTTT	CAWSERQGLGTEAFF	TRBD1	TRBJ1-1	TRBV30	.
TGTGCCAGCAGGCACATTAGCGGGAGGCCTGGGAGCTCTGGGGCCAACGTCCTGACTTTC	CASRHISGRPGSSGANVLTF	TRBD2	TRBJ2-6	TRBV6-1	.
TGCAGTGCTACCGGGGACCTCAAAGGGGTCAATGAGCAGTTCTTC	CSATGDLKGVNEQFF	.	TRBJ2-1	TRBV20-1	.
TGTGCCAGCAGCTTGGGACGGGGAGAGACCCAGTACTTC	CASSLGRGETQYF	.	TRBJ2-5	TRBV11-3	medium-sized
TGTGCCAGCAGTTACACCCAGAGCTCTGGGGCCAACGTCCTGACTTTC	CASSYTQSSGANVLTF	.	TRBJ2-6	TRBV6-5	large
TGCGCCAGCAGCTTAGGACACGACACCGGGGAGCTGTTTTTT	CASSLGHDTGELFF	.	TRBJ2-2	TRBV5-1	.
TGTGCCTGGCGGACAGGGGGCTCGAGAACCGGGGAGCTGTTTTTT	CAWRTGGSRTGELFF	TRBD1	TRBJ2-2	TRBV30	few
TGCGCCAGCAGCCAAGATCCAAGGGCGGATGGCTACACCTTC	CASSQDPRADGYTF	.	TRBJ1-2	TRBV4-1	.
TGTGCCAGCAGCTTAGCACTAACGGCCTACGAGCAGTACTTC	CASSLALTAYEQYF	.	TRBJ2-7	TRBV7-2	.
TGTGCCAGCAGCCCCGGAGGTGTTAAAGAGACCCAGTACTTC	CASSPGGVKETQYF	.	TRBJ2-5	TRBV14	many
TGTGCCACCAGTGATGGGGAAGCGGGAGTATCCTCCTACAATGAGCAGTTCTTC	CATSDGEAGVSSYNEQFF	TRBD2	TRBJ2-1	TRBV24-1	.
TGTGCCAGCAGCTTACAAAACTCTGGAAACACCATATATTTT	CASSLQNSGNTIYF	.	TRBJ1-3	TRBV11-2	few
TGTGCCAGCAGCTTAGTCCAACGTGCAGGGGTAGACGAGCAGTACTTC	CASSLVQRAGVDEQYF	.	TRBJ2-7	TRBV7-9	many
TGCAGCGTTGTAAAGGGGCTGGCCTACTACAATGAGCAGTTCTTC	CSVVKGLAYYNEQFF	.	TRBJ2-1	TRBV29-1	.
TGCGCCAGCAGCCAAGTGTTAGGGGGCAGTGCACCCCTCCACTTT	CASSQVLGGSAPLHF	TRBD1	TRBJ1-6	TRBV4-3	.
TGTGCCTGGAGACGGGACTGGGCCACAGATACGCAGTATTTT	CAWRRDWATDTQYF	.	TRBJ2-3	TRBV30	few
TGTGCCAACAGTTTACGAAATTCACCCCTCCACTTT	CANSLRNSPLHF	.	TRBJ1-6	TRBV27	once
TGTGCCATGAGTAGCGGGAGATCCTACGAGCAGTACTTC	CAMSSGRSYEQYF	TRBD2	TRBJ2-7	TRBV7-9	medium-sized
TGCGCCAGCAGCAGGGAGGGGATGGGGACGGCGCAGTACTTC	CASSREGMGTAQYF	TRBD2	TRBJ2-7	TRBV4-1	.
TGTGCCAGCAGTCCCCGCGGGGGCCCCTACAATGAGCAGTTCTTC	CASSPRGGPYNEQFF	.	TRBJ2-1	TRBV27	few
TGTGCCGTGGGACAGGGGGGCGGCTATGGCTACACCTTC	CAVGQGGGYGYTF	TRBD1	TRBJ1-2	TRBV24-1	many
TGCAGCGTTGCTAGTGGGACTAGCGTTACTAATGAGCAGTTCTTC	CSVASGTSVTNEQFF	TRBD2	TRBJ2-1	TRBV29-1	.
TGTGCCAGCAGTTATGGAGCCGGGGAGCTGTTTTTT	CASSYGAGELFF	.	TRBJ2-2	TRBV6-5	medium-sized
TGCAGTGCTAGAGCACGGGGGCGTGAAAACGGGCCTAGCAATCAGCCCCAGCATTTT	CSARARGRENGPSNQPQHF	.	TRBJ1-5	TRBV20-1	many
TGCAGTGCTAGACCCTCTTCATCTAGCACAGATACGCAGTATTTT	CSARPSSSSTDTQYF	.	TRBJ2-3	TRBV20-1	large